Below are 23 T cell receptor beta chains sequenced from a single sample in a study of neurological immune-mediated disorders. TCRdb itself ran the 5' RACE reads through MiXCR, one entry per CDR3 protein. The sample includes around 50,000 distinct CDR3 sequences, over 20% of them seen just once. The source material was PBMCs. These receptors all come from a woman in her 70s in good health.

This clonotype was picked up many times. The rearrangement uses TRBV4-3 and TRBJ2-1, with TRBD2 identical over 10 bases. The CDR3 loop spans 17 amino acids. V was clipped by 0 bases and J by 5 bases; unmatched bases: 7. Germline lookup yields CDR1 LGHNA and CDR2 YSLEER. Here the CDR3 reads CASSQDRSLAGDNEQFF. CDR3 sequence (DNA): TGCGCCAGCAGCCAAGATCGTTCGCTAGCGGGAGACAATGAGCAGTTCTTC.

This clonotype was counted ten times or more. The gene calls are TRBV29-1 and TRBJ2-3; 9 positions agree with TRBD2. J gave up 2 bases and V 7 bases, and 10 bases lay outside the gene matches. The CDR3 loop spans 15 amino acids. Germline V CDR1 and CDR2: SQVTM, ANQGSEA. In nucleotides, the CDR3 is TGCAGCGGAGTTCAAGCGGGAGGCCCCACAGATACGCAGTATTTT. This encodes CSGVQAGGPTDTQYF.

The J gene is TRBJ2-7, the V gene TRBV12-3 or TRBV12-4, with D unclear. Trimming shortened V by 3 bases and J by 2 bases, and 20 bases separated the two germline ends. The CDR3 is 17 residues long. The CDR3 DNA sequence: TGTGCCAGCAGTTTTTCGGGCCCGGGCCAGACCCCCTACGAGCAGTACTTC. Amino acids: CASSFSGPGQTPYEQYF.

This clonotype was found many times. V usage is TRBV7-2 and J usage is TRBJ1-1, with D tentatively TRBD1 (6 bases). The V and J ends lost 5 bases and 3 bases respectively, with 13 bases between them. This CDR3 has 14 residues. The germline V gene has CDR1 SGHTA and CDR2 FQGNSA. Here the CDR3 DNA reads TGTGCCAGCAGCGTAGGGGGTCCCCACACTGAAGCTTTCTTT. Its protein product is CASSVGGPHTEAFF.

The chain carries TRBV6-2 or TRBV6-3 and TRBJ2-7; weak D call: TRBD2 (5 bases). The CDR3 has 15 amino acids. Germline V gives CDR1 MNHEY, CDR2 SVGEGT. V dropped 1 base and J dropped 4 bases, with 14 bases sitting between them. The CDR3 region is CASSYWRVAQYEQYF. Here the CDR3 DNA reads TGTGCCAGCAGTTACTGGCGGGTGGCGCAATACGAGCAGTACTTC.

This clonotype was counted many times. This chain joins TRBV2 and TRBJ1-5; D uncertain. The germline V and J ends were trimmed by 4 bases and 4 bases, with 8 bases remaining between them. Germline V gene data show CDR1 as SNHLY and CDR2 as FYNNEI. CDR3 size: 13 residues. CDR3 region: CASSAPANQPQHF. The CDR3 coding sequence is TGTGCCAGCAGTGCTCCGGCTAATCAGCCCCAGCATTTT.

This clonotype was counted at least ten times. Here the CDR3 DNA reads TGTGCCAGCAGCCTCGGACAGTCTGGGGCCAACGTCCTGACTTTC. Encoded protein: CASSLGQSGANVLTF. The chain combines TRBV11-2 with TRBJ2-6, with a weak D call TRBD1 (6 bases). V was trimmed by 5 bases and J by 1 base, leaving 9 bases between them. The CDR3 runs to 15 residues. Germline-derived CDR1 and CDR2 are SGHAT and FQNNGV.

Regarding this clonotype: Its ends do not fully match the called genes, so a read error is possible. CDR3 sequence (DNA): TGTGTCAGCAGCTTATTGGCCGGTGGAAACACCATATATTTT. It specifies CVSSLLAGGNTIYF. This chain connects TRBV7-2 to TRBJ1-3; D remains unclear. The CDR3 is 14 amino acids. The germline V gene encodes CDR1 SGHTA and CDR2 FQGNSA.

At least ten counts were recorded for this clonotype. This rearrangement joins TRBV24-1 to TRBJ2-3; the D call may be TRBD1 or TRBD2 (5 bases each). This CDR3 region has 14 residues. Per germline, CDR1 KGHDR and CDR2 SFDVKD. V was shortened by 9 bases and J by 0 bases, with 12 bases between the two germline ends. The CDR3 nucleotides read TGTGCCACCCGGGGACGTGGGAGCACAGATACGCAGTATTTT. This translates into CATRGRGSTDTQYF.

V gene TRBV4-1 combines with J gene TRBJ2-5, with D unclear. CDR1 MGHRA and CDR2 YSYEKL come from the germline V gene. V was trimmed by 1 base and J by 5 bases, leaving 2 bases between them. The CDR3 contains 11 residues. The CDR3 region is CASSQAETQYF. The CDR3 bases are TGCGCCAGCAGCCAAGCGGAGACCCAGTACTTC.

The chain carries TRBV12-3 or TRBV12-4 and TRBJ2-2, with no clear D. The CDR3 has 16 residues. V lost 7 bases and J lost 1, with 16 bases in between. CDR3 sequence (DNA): TGTGCCAGCACTCCCGCGCGGCGGATGAACACCGGGGAGCTGTTTTTT. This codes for CASTPARRMNTGELFF.

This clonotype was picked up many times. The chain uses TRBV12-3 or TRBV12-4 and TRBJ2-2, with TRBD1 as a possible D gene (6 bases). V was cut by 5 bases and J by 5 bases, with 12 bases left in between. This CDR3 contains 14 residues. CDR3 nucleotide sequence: TGTGCCAGCAGTCGGGACATCCGGACCGGGGAGCTGTTTTTT. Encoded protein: CASSRDIRTGELFF.

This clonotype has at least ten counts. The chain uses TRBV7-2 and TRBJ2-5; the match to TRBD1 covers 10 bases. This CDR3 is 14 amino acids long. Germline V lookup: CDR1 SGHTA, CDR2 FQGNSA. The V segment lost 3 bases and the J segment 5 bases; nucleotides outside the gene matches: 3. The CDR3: CASSLTGGYETQYF. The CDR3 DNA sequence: TGTGCCAGCAGCTTGACAGGGGGCTATGAGACCCAGTACTTC.

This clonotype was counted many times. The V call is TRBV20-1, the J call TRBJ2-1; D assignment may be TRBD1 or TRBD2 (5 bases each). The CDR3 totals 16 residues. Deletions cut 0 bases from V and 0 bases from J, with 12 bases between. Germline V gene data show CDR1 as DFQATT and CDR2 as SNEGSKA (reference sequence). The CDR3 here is CSARDPGRSSYNEQFF. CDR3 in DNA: TGCAGTGCTAGAGATCCGGGACGGAGCTCCTACAATGAGCAGTTCTTC.

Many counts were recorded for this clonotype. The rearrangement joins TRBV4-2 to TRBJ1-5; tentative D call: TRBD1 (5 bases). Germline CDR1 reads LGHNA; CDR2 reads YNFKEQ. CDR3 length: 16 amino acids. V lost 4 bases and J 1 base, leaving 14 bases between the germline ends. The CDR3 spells CASSPGQGSSNQPQHF. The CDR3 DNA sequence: TGTGCCAGCAGCCCGGGTCAGGGAAGCAGCAATCAGCCCCAGCATTTT.

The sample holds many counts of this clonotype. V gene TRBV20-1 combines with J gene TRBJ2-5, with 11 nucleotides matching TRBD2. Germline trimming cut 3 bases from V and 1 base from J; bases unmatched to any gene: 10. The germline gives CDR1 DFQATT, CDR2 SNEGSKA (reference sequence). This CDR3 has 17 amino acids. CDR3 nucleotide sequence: TGCAGTGCTAGCTACCTTAGCGGGAGGGCCGTCCAAGAGACCCAGTACTTC. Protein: CSASYLSGRAVQETQYF.

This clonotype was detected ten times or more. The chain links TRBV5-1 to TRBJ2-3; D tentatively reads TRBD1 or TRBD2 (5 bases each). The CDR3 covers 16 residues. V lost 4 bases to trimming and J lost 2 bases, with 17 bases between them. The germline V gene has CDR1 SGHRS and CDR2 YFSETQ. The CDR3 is CASSPQGSEITDTQYF. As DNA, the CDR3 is TGCGCCAGCAGCCCCCAGGGTAGCGAGATCACAGATACGCAGTATTTT.

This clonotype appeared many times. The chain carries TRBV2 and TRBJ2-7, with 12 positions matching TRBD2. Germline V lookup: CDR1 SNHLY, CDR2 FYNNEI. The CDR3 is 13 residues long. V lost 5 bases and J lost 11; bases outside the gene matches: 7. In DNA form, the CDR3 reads TGTGCCAGCAGTCTGACTAGCGGGAGTTTCGAGTACTTC. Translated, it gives CASSLTSGSFEYF.

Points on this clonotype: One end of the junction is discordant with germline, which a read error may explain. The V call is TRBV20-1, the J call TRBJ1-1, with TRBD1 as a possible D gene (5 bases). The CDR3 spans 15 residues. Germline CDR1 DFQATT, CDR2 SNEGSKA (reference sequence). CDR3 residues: CSARDLGGTYTEAFF. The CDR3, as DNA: TGCAGTGCTAGAGATCTCGGCGGGACGTACACCGAAGCTTTCTTT.

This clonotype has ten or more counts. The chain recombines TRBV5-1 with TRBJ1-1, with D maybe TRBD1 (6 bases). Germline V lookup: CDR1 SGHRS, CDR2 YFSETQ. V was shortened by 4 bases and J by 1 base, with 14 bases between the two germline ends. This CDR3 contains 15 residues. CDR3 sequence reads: CASSTSQGWNTEAFF. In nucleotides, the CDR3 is TGCGCCAGCAGCACCAGCCAGGGGTGGAACACTGAAGCTTTCTTT.

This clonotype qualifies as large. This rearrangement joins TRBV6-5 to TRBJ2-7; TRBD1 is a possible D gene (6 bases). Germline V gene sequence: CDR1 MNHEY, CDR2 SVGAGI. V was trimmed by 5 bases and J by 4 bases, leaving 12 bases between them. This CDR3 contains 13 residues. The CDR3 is CASSLGHSYEQYF. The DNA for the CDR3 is TGTGCCAGCAGTCTGGGACATTCGTACGAGCAGTACTTC.

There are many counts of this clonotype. The CDR3 is CASSPAHYSDTQYF. The DNA of the CDR3 is TGTGCCAGCAGCCCCGCGCACTATTCAGATACGCAGTATTTT. The chain uses TRBV6-5 and TRBJ2-3; D gene ambiguous. Trimming cost V 6 bases and J 4 bases, with 14 bases left between them. Germline CDR1 reads MNHEY; CDR2 reads SVGAGI. This CDR3 has 14 amino acids.

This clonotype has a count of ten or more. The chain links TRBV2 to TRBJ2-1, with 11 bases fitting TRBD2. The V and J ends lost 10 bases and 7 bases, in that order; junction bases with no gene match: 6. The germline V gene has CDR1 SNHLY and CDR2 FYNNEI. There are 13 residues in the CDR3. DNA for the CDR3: TGTGCCAAACTAGCGGGAGTAGGGAATGAGCAGTTCTTC. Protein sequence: CAKLAGVGNEQFF.